This TCR beta chain was retrieved from a study of cytomegalovirus exposure and HLA in healthy donors. Study outcomes and limitations: For TCR beta chains, V- and J-gene trimming was later linked to a missense DCLRE1C variant. A highly shared variant cluster was judged a likely technical artifact.

Both 60 Vbeta primers and 13 Jbeta primers went into the PCR. Profiled with immunoSEQ multiplex PCR; TCRdb holds only in-frame clones, not every one. The sample carries more than 150,000 clones, 78% recorded once. As concerns this clone: Antigen unknown.

J was trimmed by 3 bases and V by 10 bases; bases with no gene match: 11. CDR1 ENHRY and CDR2 SYGVKD come from the germline V gene. The CDR3 contains 15 residues. The chain joins TRBV10-3 to TRBJ2-7; 11 bases are a match to TRBD2. Sequenced sample: PBMCs. This TCR derives from a woman in her 30s in good health and CMV-seropositive. CDR3 in amino acids: CATTPGLAANYEQYF. The CDR3 nucleotides read TGTGCCACCACCCCGGGACTAGCGGCAAACTACGAGCAGTACTTC.